Below, 25 T cell receptor beta chains from the same sample are listed, as sequenced in a study of post-analysis software for immune sequencing data. Incorporated into the TCR beta cDNA libraries were unique molecular identifiers, which served to reduce PCR and sequencing biases. TCRdb reprocessed the PCR reads via MiXCR and lists one record per CDR3 protein. The profile shows 350,000 to 450,000 distinct CDR3 sequences, 30% to 45% of them singletons. Their antigen targets remain unknown. Study outcomes and limitations: Compared with controls, patients had more of 4 to 6 TRBV segments, including TRBV5-6, TRBV5-1 and TRBV20-1.

The material sequenced was blood. These receptors came from a girl between 5 and 17 years old with multiple sclerosis.

This clonotype has a count of ten or more. The chain employs TRBV5-6 and TRBJ2-7; 8 bases agree with TRBD1. Trimming took 2 bases from V and 4 from J; bases not matched to a gene: 8. In germline, CDR1 is SGHDT, CDR2 YYEEEE. The CDR3 totals 15 residues. CDR3: CASSFQGAGAYEQYF. CDR3 in DNA: TGTGCCAGCAGCTTCCAGGGGGCCGGGGCTTACGAGCAGTACTTC.

This clonotype was counted many times. As DNA, the CDR3 is TGTGCCATCAGTGCCGCTAGCGGGGGGACCAATGAGCAGTTCTTC. Protein sequence: CAISAASGGTNEQFF. This chain connects TRBV10-3 to TRBJ2-1; TRBD2 aligns across 11 bases. The CDR3 consists of 15 residues. The germline gives CDR1 ENHRY, CDR2 SYGVKD. V trimming: 4 bases; J trimming: 6 bases; junction bases outside the gene matches: 5.

This chain connects TRBV12-3 or TRBV12-4 to TRBJ1-2, with TRBD1 matching over 7 bases. The CDR3 covers 14 residues. Trimming removed 6 bases from V and 8 bases from J; junction bases left unmatched: 12. CDR3 sequence reads: CASRYQKGAGGYTF. CDR3 coding DNA: TGTGCCAGCAGATATCAGAAGGGGGCGGGGGGCTACACCTTC.

The V and J genes are TRBV5-1 and TRBJ2-7, with 8 bases identical to TRBD2. The V and J ends lost 2 bases and 4 bases, in that order; junction bases with no gene match: 8. This CDR3 region has 15 residues. CDR1 SGHRS and CDR2 YFSETQ come from the germline V gene. The CDR3 coding sequence is TGCGCCAGCAGCTTAGGACTAGCCCCTTCATACGAGCAGTACTTC. Translating it yields CASSLGLAPSYEQYF.

The chain links TRBV12-3 or TRBV12-4 to TRBJ2-7; D ambiguous. The V end lost 6 bases, the J end lost 3 bases, and 15 bases lay between the germline ends. The CDR3 consists of 14 residues. The CDR3 region has the DNA TGTGCCAGCAGCCGACCGGCAGCCGTCTACGAGCAGTACTTC. Amino acid sequence: CASSRPAAVYEQYF.

In its sample, this clonotype was seen a few times. The rearrangement uses TRBV29-1 and TRBJ2-1; no reliable D call. The V gene lost 0 bases and the J gene lost 9 bases, with 3 bases spanning the gap. Germline CDR1 reads SQVTM; CDR2 reads ANQGSEA. The CDR3 has 10 residues. CDR3 sequence reads: CSVEEVEQFF. In nucleotides, the CDR3 is TGCAGCGTTGAAGAGGTTGAGCAGTTCTTC.

This clonotype turned up a few times. The chain is built from TRBV5-6 and TRBJ1-6; D is unclear. Germline CDR1 reads SGHDT; CDR2 reads YYEEEE. The length of the CDR3 is 13 residues. V shed 0 bases and J shed 11 bases, with 9 bases lying between them. CDR3 region: CASSLASSAPLHF. The CDR3 bases are TGTGCCAGCAGCTTGGCCTCCTCTGCACCCCTCCACTTT.

This clonotype has just a few counts. The chain has TRBV20-1 and TRBJ2-2; D might be TRBD2 (5 bases). The CDR3 runs to 15 residues. Germline V gene data show CDR1 as DFQATT and CDR2 as SNEGSKA (reference sequence). V was cut by 0 bases and J by 4 bases, with 12 bases left in between. The DNA for the CDR3 is TGCAGTGCTAGAGATCCCGCCGCGGGCACCGGGGAGCTGTTTTTT. This gives the protein CSARDPAAGTGELFF.

V and J are TRBV5-1 and TRBJ2-7; 7 positions match TRBD1. The CDR3 loop spans 14 amino acids. The germline V gene has CDR1 SGHRS and CDR2 YFSETQ. The ends lost 0 bases at V and 5 bases at J; junction bases unmatched: 5. Here the CDR3 DNA reads TGCGCCAGCAGCTTGGAAGGGGGCATCGACGAGCAGTACTTC. Translation: CASSLEGGIDEQYF.

The chain links TRBV2 to TRBJ2-7; D is perhaps TRBD1 or TRBD2 (6 bases each). V was pared by 3 bases and J by 4 bases, with 13 bases between. This CDR3 is built from 14 residues. Germline CDR1 and CDR2: SNHLY and FYNNEI. Here the CDR3 reads CASSDGGRCYEQYF. For the CDR3, the DNA is TGTGCCAGCAGTGACGGGGGCAGGTGTTACGAGCAGTACTTC.

The rearrangement uses TRBV7-9 and TRBJ1-6; no clear D. Looked up from germline, CDR1 is SEHNR and CDR2 is FQNEAQ (reference sequence). This CDR3 comprises 19 residues. V lost 0 bases, J lost 6 bases, and 21 bases lay in between. CDR3 bases: TGTGCCAGCAGCTTAGCGGGTGTTTCGGGTAGACCGTTTAATTCACCCCTCCACTTT. Translated, it gives CASSLAGVSGRPFNSPLHF.

This clonotype was observed a few times. The chain uses TRBV12-3 or TRBV12-4 and TRBJ2-1; D not resolved. V shed 7 bases and J shed 4 bases, with 14 bases lying between them. This CDR3 region has 14 residues. As DNA, the CDR3 is TGTGCCAGCACCCCTTCCCGGCTTTACAATGAGCAGTTCTTC. As protein: CASTPSRLYNEQFF.

This clonotype has more than one count but fewer than ten. V is TRBV6-5 and J is TRBJ2-7; D may be TRBD2 (6 bases). The germline V gene encodes CDR1 MNHEY and CDR2 SVGAGI. CDR3 size: 13 residues. The V gene lost 5 bases and the J gene lost 3 bases, with 11 bases spanning the gap. The CDR3 here is CASSGRRNYEQYF. In DNA, the CDR3 is TGTGCCAGCAGTGGGAGGAGAAACTACGAGCAGTACTTC.

V and J are TRBV7-3 and TRBJ1-1, with TRBD1 as a possible D gene (5 bases). CDR3 length equals 15 residues. Trimming took off 3 bases at V and 3 bases at J, with 14 bases between the two ends. Germline CDR1 SGHTA, CDR2 FQGTGA. This CDR3 reads CASSLVHGADTEAFF. CDR3 in DNA: TGTGCCAGCAGCTTGGTCCACGGGGCGGACACTGAAGCTTTCTTT.

This clonotype was counted between two and nine times. The chain joins TRBV6-1 to TRBJ2-3, with TRBD1 identical over 7 bases. The CDR3 extends over 16 amino acids. Germline CDR1 reads MNHNS; CDR2 reads SASEGT. The trim removed 7 bases at V and 0 bases at J, leaving 10 bases unmatched. The CDR3 is CASTTRGQASTDTQYF. In DNA form, the CDR3 reads TGTGCCAGCACCACTAGAGGACAGGCGAGCACAGATACGCAGTATTTT.

This clonotype was observed a handful of times. The chain links TRBV20-1 to TRBJ1-2, with 7 bases aligning to TRBD1. The germline V gene has CDR1 DFQATT and CDR2 SNEGSKA (reference sequence). CDR3 length: 12 residues. With V trimmed by 3 bases and J by 7 bases, 5 bases remained unmatched. The CDR3 DNA reads TGCAGTGCTAGGTGGACAGGACGTGGCTACACCTTC. Protein product: CSARWTGRGYTF.

The chain is built from TRBV12-3 or TRBV12-4 and TRBJ2-4; tentatively, D is TRBD1 or TRBD2 (5 bases each). Trimming shortened V by 3 bases and J by 1 base, and 10 bases separated the two germline ends. The CDR3 is 15 residues long. The CDR3 DNA sequence: TGTGCCAGCAGTTTTGGGGGTATGGCCAAAAACATTCAGTACTTC. The encoded protein is CASSFGGMAKNIQYF.

The rearrangement joins TRBV7-8 to TRBJ2-7, with a possible D match to TRBD2 (7 bases). The CDR3 totals 14 residues. Trimming cost V 3 bases and J 3 bases, with 12 bases left between them. CDR1 and CDR2 from the germline V gene are SGHVS and FQNEAQ. CDR3 bases: TGTGCCAGCAGCTTGGGGGGGCTAGGCTACGAGCAGTACTTC. Protein product: CASSLGGLGYEQYF.

The chain carries TRBV2 and TRBJ1-5; D is uncertain. Germline lookup yields CDR1 SNHLY and CDR2 FYNNEI. There are 13 residues in the CDR3. With 4 bases removed from V and 0 bases from J, the gap between germline ends came to 4 bases. The CDR3 spells CASSGTSNQPQHF. As DNA, the CDR3 is TGTGCCAGCAGTGGCACTAGCAATCAGCCCCAGCATTTT.

This clonotype was found once. One end of the junction is discordant with germline, which a read error may explain. The chain links TRBV4-1 to TRBJ2-6; D might be TRBD1 (5 bases). The germline V gene has CDR1 MGHRA and CDR2 YSYEKL. The CDR3 is 18 amino acids. DNA for the CDR3: TGCGCCAGCAGCCAAGATACGATTCTACGTGCTGGGGCCAACGTCCGGACTTTC. It encodes CASSQDTILRAGANVRTF.

This clonotype turned up a few times. The J gene is TRBJ1-2, the V gene TRBV7-9; D is perhaps TRBD1 (6 bases). Germline assignment: CDR1 SEHNR and CDR2 FQNEAQ (reference sequence). V was shortened by 4 bases and J by 6 bases, with 12 bases between the two germline ends. The CDR3 extends over 13 amino acids. The CDR3 DNA reads as TGTGCCAGCAGCTCTGGGCGGGGGCATGGCTACACCTTC. It yields the protein CASSSGRGHGYTF.

This clonotype has only one observation. The chain uses TRBV7-9 and TRBJ1-1; possible D gene TRBD1, 5 bases. The V end was cut by 5 bases, the J end by 4 bases, with 23 bases between. Per the germline V gene, CDR1 is SEHNR and CDR2 is FQNEAQ (reference sequence). CDR3 size: 17 residues. The CDR3 here is CASSHPGAPWTVTEAFF. CDR3 in DNA: TGTGCCAGCAGCCATCCCGGGGCGCCTTGGACGGTCACTGAAGCTTTCTTT.

The genes are TRBV12-3 or TRBV12-4 and TRBJ1-2; 7 bases agree with TRBD1. This CDR3 has 12 amino acids. J lost 5 bases, V lost 10 bases, and 7 bases had no gene match. The CDR3 reads CATLTGRYGYTF. The CDR3 nucleotides are TGTGCCACCCTGACAGGGAGGTATGGCTACACCTTC.

The chain recombines TRBV7-2 with TRBJ2-7; D is tentatively TRBD1 or TRBD2 (5 bases each). Germline CDR1 and CDR2: SGHTA and FQGNSA. The CDR3 runs to 13 residues. The germline V and J ends were trimmed by 5 bases and 7 bases, with 15 bases remaining between them. DNA for the CDR3: TGTGCCAGCAGCCTTGGGACGGTTAGAGAGCAGTACTTC. Residues: CASSLGTVREQYF.

In its sample, this clonotype was seen once. The V gene is TRBV5-1, the J gene TRBJ2-1; D is ambiguous. Trimming pared 4 bases from V and 10 bases from J, leaving 15 bases between. Germline V gene data show CDR1 as SGHRS and CDR2 as YFSETQ. The CDR3 spans 13 residues. CDR3 nucleotides: TGCGCCAGCAGCCCGACGCAGCAGGAGGAGCAGTTCTTC. It specifies CASSPTQQEEQFF.